The rows below give T cell receptor beta chains drawn from one sample of a study of blood T cells in healthy people across ages. One entry per CDR3 protein, called by TCRdb with MiXCR from the 5' RACE reads. This table has 500,000 to 700,000 distinct CDR3 sequences, about 30% appearing once. Material for sequencing was blood. These receptors all come from a woman aged 80 or over in good health. CDR3s include the opening cysteine and the closing phenylalanine or tryptophan. A D gene is named only where the DNA matches it firmly. Only some rows state a clone size, as once, few, many or a class for expanded clones.

j_call,clone_size,v_call,d_call,cdr3_aa,cdr3_nt
TRBJ2-7,NA,TRBV30,NA,CAWSPQTRTKSYEQYF,TGTGCCTGGAGTCCTCAAACCAGGACAAAATCCTACGAGCAGTACTTC
TRBJ2-1,NA,TRBV18,NA,CASSLTKGTSYNEQFF,TGTGCCAGCTCACTTACCAAGGGGACGTCCTACAATGAGCAGTTCTTC
TRBJ1-2,NA,TRBV4-3,TRBD1,CASSQDRTGNYGYTF,TGCGCCAGCAGCCAAGATAGGACAGGGAACTATGGCTACACCTTC
TRBJ1-5,NA,TRBV2,NA,CASSKEGNGGQPQHF,TGTGCCAGCAGTAAGGAGGGGAACGGGGGTCAGCCCCAGCATTTT
TRBJ2-7,many,TRBV14,NA,CASSPRGGGNNYEQYF,TGTGCCAGCAGCCCTCGAGGAGGGGGTAATAATTACGAGCAGTACTTC
TRBJ1-1,many,TRBV7-6,NA,CASSADTNTEAFF,TGTGCCAGCAGCGCAGACACGAACACTGAAGCTTTCTTT
TRBJ2-7,NA,TRBV20-1,NA,CSASEEEQYF,TGCAGTGCTAGCGAGGAGGAGCAGTACTTC
TRBJ2-1,many,TRBV10-3,NA,CAISEMDGRRDNEQFF,TGTGCCATCAGTGAAATGGACGGCCGTCGTGACAATGAGCAGTTCTTC
TRBJ1-5,many,TRBV7-2,TRBD1,CASSSRQGTQPQHF,TGTGCCAGCAGCTCTCGACAGGGCACTCAGCCCCAGCATTTT
TRBJ2-5,NA,TRBV25-1,TRBD1,CASSESTGGWTETQYF,TGTGCCAGCAGTGAATCAACAGGGGGTTGGACAGAGACCCAGTACTTC
TRBJ2-3,NA,TRBV12-3/TRBV12-4,NA,CATTTDLVRTDAQYF,TGTGCCACCACGACGGATTTGGTGCGGACAGATGCGCAGTATTTT
TRBJ1-2,NA,TRBV20-1,NA,CSANEQFYGYTF,TGCAGTGCTAATGAACAGTTCTATGGCTACACCTTC
TRBJ1-2,many,TRBV5-1,NA,CASSLEPGVDYGYTF,TGCGCCAGCAGCTTGGAGCCAGGGGTGGACTATGGCTACACCTTC
TRBJ2-2,few,TRBV6-1,TRBD1,CASTLNVQGYTGELFF,TGTGCCAGCACCCTGAACGTACAGGGGTACACCGGGGAGCTGTTTTTT
TRBJ2-1,NA,TRBV6-1,TRBD1,CASIWTGTNEQFF,TGTGCCAGCATTTGGACAGGGACGAATGAGCAGTTCTTC
TRBJ1-1,NA,TRBV6-1,TRBD1,CASSADDTGDSEAFF,TGTGCCAGCAGTGCAGATGATACAGGGGATTCTGAAGCTTTCTTT
TRBJ2-3,few,TRBV6-4,NA,CASSDWDTDTQYF,TGTGCCAGCAGTGACTGGGACACAGATACGCAGTATTTT
TRBJ2-3,NA,TRBV20-1,NA,CSAHGAVDTQYF,TGCAGTGCTCACGGCGCTGTGGATACGCAGTATTTT
TRBJ2-6,NA,TRBV7-9,TRBD1,CASIRTGTGHSGANVLTF,TGTGCCAGCATACGTACCGGGACAGGACACTCTGGGGCCAACGTCCTGACTTTC
TRBJ1-4,many,TRBV20-1,NA,CSARGLGEKLFF,TGCAGTGCTAGGGGACTGGGGGAAAAACTGTTTTTT
TRBJ1-2,many,TRBV5-1,NA,CASSLDGVSGYTF,TGCGCCAGCAGCTTGGATGGGGTGAGCGGCTACACCTTC
TRBJ1-6,few,TRBV27,TRBD1,CASSASGTGRNSPLHF,TGTGCCAGCAGTGCTTCCGGGACAGGGCGTAATTCACCCCTCCACTTT
TRBJ1-4,many,TRBV28,NA,CASTAADHPGKLFF,TGTGCCAGCACCGCCGCGGACCATCCGGGAAAACTGTTTTTT
TRBJ2-2,NA,TRBV11-2,NA,CASSLEVSLNTGGLFF,TGTGCCAGCAGCTTAGAAGTCAGCCTGAACACCGGGGGGCTGTTTTTT
TRBJ2-7,many,TRBV7-9,NA,CASSTIVGHEQYF,TGTGCCAGCAGCACCATCGTTGGACACGAGCAGTACTTC
TRBJ2-7,NA,TRBV7-3,TRBD2,CASSLSASGVNEQYF,TGTGCCAGCAGCTTATCCGCTAGCGGGGTCAATGAGCAGTACTTC
TRBJ2-3,many,TRBV4-2,TRBD2,CASSQESWASGSTDTQYF,TGTGCCAGCAGCCAAGAAAGTTGGGCTAGCGGTAGCACAGATACGCAGTATTTT
TRBJ1-2,many,TRBV7-2,TRBD1,CASSLSTGGRGYTF,TGTGCCAGCAGCTTATCGACAGGGGGCCGTGGCTACACCTTC